The 29 T cell receptor beta chains presented below share a single source sample, sequenced in a study of OX40 agonist ivuxolimab in advanced cancers. Only in-frame clones appear in the TCRdb table, and some are missing; sequencing was by immunoSEQ multiplex PCR. The table includes almost 90,000 clones, just over 90% detected once. Source: CD4+ or CD8+ T cells sorted from blood, taken in a trial of the OX40 agonist ivuxolimab. The receptors were gathered from an adult with an advanced solid tumor such as melanoma, head and neck, liver or kidney cancer.

The gene calls are TRBV4-2 and TRBJ1-5; no definite D call. This CDR3 spans 15 amino acids. Between the trimmed V and J ends, which lost 0 bases and 4 bases, there was a span of 10 bases. CDR1 and CDR2 from the germline V gene are LGHNA and YNFKEQ. CDR3: CASSQDLGINQPQHF. For the CDR3, the DNA is TGTGCCAGCAGCCAAGATCTGGGTATAAATCAGCCCCAGCATTTT.

The rearrangement links TRBV5-1 to TRBJ2-3; 10 bases match TRBD2. CDR1 and CDR2 from the germline V gene are SGHRS and YFSETQ. V shed 3 bases and J 6 bases; nucleotides not matched to a gene: 10. The CDR3 consists of 16 residues. The CDR3 protein is CASSYTAGGPEDTQYF. As DNA, the CDR3 is TGCGCCAGCAGCTACACAGCGGGGGGGCCGGAGGATACGCAGTATTTT.

The V gene is TRBV28, the J gene TRBJ1-1; a weak D match, TRBD1 (6 bases). Between the trimmed V and J ends, which lost 2 bases and 11 bases, there was a span of 12 bases. This CDR3 has 12 residues. Germline V gene data show CDR1 as MDHEN and CDR2 as SYDVKM. CDR3 DNA sequence: TGTGCCAGCAGTTTAGGACAGCTAGGGGCTTTCTTT. Translating gives CASSLGQLGAFF. Using reference TRBV28 and TRBJ1-1 for the parts outside the CDR3, the full variable domain is DVKVTQSSRYLVKRTGEKVFLECVQDMDHENMFWYRQDPGLGLRLIYFSYDVKMKEKGDIPEGYSVSREKKERFSLILESASTNQTSMYLCASSLGQLGAFFGQGTRLTVV.

The chain links TRBV28 to TRBJ1-4; D gene uncertain. The CDR3 consists of 16 residues. V gave up 4 bases and J gave up 0 bases, with 12 bases separating them. The germline V gene has CDR1 MDHEN and CDR2 SYDVKM. Here the CDR3 DNA reads TGTGCCAGCAGTTCGACCGGAGGGCCAACTAATGAAAAACTGTTTTTT. Translating gives CASSSTGGPTNEKLFF.

This chain uses TRBV7-9 with TRBJ2-5; possible D gene TRBD2, 5 bases. This CDR3 spans 17 amino acids. The ends were cut back, 0 bases at V and 9 bases at J, with 23 bases in the middle. Germline assignment: CDR1 SEHNR and CDR2 FQNEAQ (reference sequence). The CDR3 sequence: CASSLALDGGHGFAQYF. The DNA for the CDR3 is TGTGCCAGCAGCTTAGCGTTGGACGGCGGGCACGGGTTCGCCCAGTACTTC.

V usage is TRBV25-1 and J usage is TRBJ1-1; D unresolved. The CDR3 sequence is 14 residues long. The germline gives CDR1 MGHDK, CDR2 SYGVNS. Trimming cost V 0 bases and J 10 bases, with 15 bases left between them. The CDR3 bases are TGTGCCAGCAGTGAATATCGGACCCCTAGTGGAGCTTTCTTT. Translating gives CASSEYRTPSGAFF.

This chain uses TRBV11-1 with TRBJ2-1; 8 nucleotides line up with TRBD2. From germline, CDR1 is SGHAT and CDR2 FQDESV (reference sequence). V lost 2 bases and J lost 0; bases outside the gene matches: 12. This CDR3 comprises 19 residues. The CDR3 bases are TGTGCCAGCAGCTTAAGCATGGCTAGCGGGTCGCTCTCCTACAATGAGCAGTTCTTC. This translates into CASSLSMASGSLSYNEQFF.

J is TRBJ1-6 and V is TRBV9, with D unresolved. CDR1 and CDR2 from the germline V gene are SGDLS and YYNGEE. Trimming stripped 4 bases from V and 5 bases from J, with 10 bases between. The CDR3 sequence is 14 residues long. This CDR3 is CASSPGSNNSPLHF. The DNA for the CDR3 is TGTGCCAGCAGCCCCGGATCCAATAATTCACCCCTCCACTTT.

The chain carries TRBV29-1 and TRBJ2-5, with 9 nucleotides matching TRBD1. Germline values: CDR1 SQVTM, CDR2 ANQGSEA. The CDR3 consists of 14 residues. The V and J ends lost 6 bases and 5 bases, in that order; junction bases with no gene match: 10. CDR3 DNA: TGCAGCGTGATCGAGACAGGGGGAGATGAGACCCAGTACTTC. This codes for CSVIETGGDETQYF.

The chain joins TRBV19 to TRBJ1-5, with 11 bases matching TRBD1. The CDR3 runs to 17 residues. CDR1 and CDR2 from the germline V gene are LNHDA and SQIVND (reference sequence). Trimming removed 3 bases from V and 6 bases from J; junction bases left unmatched: 10. DNA for the CDR3: TGTGCCAGTAGTATCGATGGGACAGGGGGGTGGTCTCAGCCCCAGCATTTT. The encoded protein is CASSIDGTGGWSQPQHF.

This chain connects TRBV21-1 to TRBJ2-1. TRBV21-1 is a recognized pseudogene. The CDR3 sequence is 15 residues long. CDR3 amino acids: CASSKVKGSFNEQFF. CDR3 bases: TGTGCCAGCAGCAAAGTAAAGGGTTCGTTCAATGAGCAGTTCTTC.

This chain links TRBV5-1 with TRBJ1-4; D gene uncertain. Looked up from germline, CDR1 is SGHRS and CDR2 is YFSETQ. This CDR3 is built from 14 residues. The V end was cut by 4 bases, the J end by 7 bases, with 14 bases between. The CDR3 here is CASSPVENSEKLFF. The DNA for the CDR3 is TGCGCCAGCAGCCCAGTGGAGAATTCTGAAAAACTGTTTTTT. Full variable domain (rest looked up from reference TRBV5-1 and TRBJ1-4): KAGVTQTPRYLIKTRGQQVTLSCSPISGHRSVSWYQQTPGQGLQFLFEYFSETQRNKGNFPGRFSGRQFSNSRSEMNVSTLELGDSALYLCASSPVENSEKLFFGSGTQLSVL.

V gene TRBV6-1 combines with J gene TRBJ1-3; D remains ambiguous. Per the germline V gene, CDR1 is MNHNS and CDR2 is SASEGT. The V end lost 0 bases, the J end lost 0 bases, and 9 bases lay between the germline ends. The CDR3 extends over 16 amino acids. The CDR3 sequence is CASSEAGVSSGNTIYF. The CDR3 nucleotides are TGTGCCAGCAGTGAAGCCGGAGTGAGCTCTGGAAACACCATATATTTT.

The chain recombines TRBV21-1 with TRBJ1-2. TRBV21-1 is recorded as a pseudogene. The CDR3 contains 12 residues. The CDR3 region has the DNA TGTGCCACCCTAGACCGGGACTATGGCTACACCTTC. Its protein is CATLDRDYGYTF.

The chain carries TRBV5-1 and TRBJ1-5, with a tentative D call TRBD1 (5 bases). Germline lookup yields CDR1 SGHRS and CDR2 YFSETQ. The V and J ends lost 0 bases and 3 bases respectively, with 10 bases between them. This CDR3 is built from 15 residues. CDR3 protein: CASSLDDSINQPQHF. The CDR3 DNA sequence: TGCGCCAGCAGCTTGGACGACAGTATCAATCAGCCCCAGCATTTT.

CDR3 region: CASSHPQGNLNTEAFF. In DNA, the CDR3 is TGCGCCAGCAGCCATCCCCAGGGAAACCTGAACACTGAAGCTTTCTTT. This chain links TRBV4-1 with TRBJ1-1; D perhaps matches TRBD1 (5 bases). Germline V gene sequence: CDR1 MGHRA, CDR2 YSYEKL. Trimming shortened V by 3 bases and J by 0 bases, and 14 bases separated the two germline ends. This CDR3 has 16 residues.

The rearrangement joins TRBV13 to TRBJ1-1, with TRBD1 matching over 8 bases. V was pared by 5 bases and J by 2 bases, with 7 bases of the junction left unmatched. The CDR3 extends over 15 amino acids. The germline V gene encodes CDR1 PRHDT and CDR2 FYEKMQ (reference sequence). The CDR3 DNA sequence: TGTGCCAGCAGCACCCCGACAGGGGTAAACACTGAAGCTTTCTTT. This codes for CASSTPTGVNTEAFF.

The rearrangement links TRBV6-5 to TRBJ1-1, with D possibly matching TRBD1 (5 bases). Germline CDR1 and CDR2: MNHEY and SVGAGI. The CDR3 covers 13 residues. V was cut by 5 bases and J by 3 bases, with 10 bases left in between. The CDR3 region has the DNA TGTGCCAGCAGTGAAGTGGGGGACACTGAAGCTTTCTTT. This gives the protein CASSEVGDTEAFF.

This clone was observed a single time. The chain combines TRBV19 with TRBJ2-1; TRBD2 agrees at 8 bases. CDR3 length equals 16 residues. The V and J ends lost 4 bases and 7 bases, in that order; junction bases with no gene match: 12. Per germline, CDR1 LNHDA and CDR2 SQIVND (reference sequence). CDR3 protein: CASSNRTSGRGNEQFF. The CDR3, as DNA: TGTGCCAGTAGTAACCGAACGAGCGGGAGAGGAAATGAGCAGTTCTTC.

The rearrangement joins TRBV5-1 to TRBJ1-1, with TRBD1 matching over 8 bases. The germline CDR1 and CDR2 sequences are SGHRS and YFSETQ. V lost 3 bases, J lost 5 bases, and 9 bases stayed unmatched. The CDR3 is made up of 15 amino acids. The CDR3, as DNA: TGCGCCAGCAGCTCCGAAGGACAGGGCGGGACTGAAGCTTTCTTT. Its protein is CASSSEGQGGTEAFF. Filled out from reference TRBV5-1 and TRBJ1-1, the complete variable domain reads KAGVTQTPRYLIKTRGQQVTLSCSPISGHRSVSWYQQTPGQGLQFLFEYFSETQRNKGNFPGRFSGRQFSNSRSEMNVSTLELGDSALYLCASSSEGQGGTEAFFGQGTRLTVV.

The chain has TRBV5-1 and TRBJ2-3; possible D gene TRBD1, 6 bases. CDR3 length: 15 residues. V dropped 3 bases and J dropped 2 bases, with 13 bases sitting between them. Germline lookup yields CDR1 SGHRS and CDR2 YFSETQ. CDR3 sequence reads: CASSSLTGDTDTQYF. The CDR3 coding sequence is TGCGCCAGCAGCTCCCTGACAGGAGACACAGATACGCAGTATTTT.

This chain uses TRBV7-9 with TRBJ1-4, with D uncertain. Germline V lookup: CDR1 SEHNR, CDR2 FQNEAQ (reference sequence). Trimming removed 4 bases from V and 0 bases from J, with 12 bases in between. The CDR3 is 16 amino acids. The CDR3 region has the DNA TGTGCCAGCAGCTCTACCGGAGGGCCAACTAATGAAAAACTGTTTTTT. Its translation is CASSSTGGPTNEKLFF.

The chain couples TRBV18 to TRBJ2-5; 7 bases map to TRBD1. Per germline, CDR1 KGHSH and CDR2 LQKENI. V trimming: 3 bases; J trimming: 5 bases; junction bases outside the gene matches: 6. The CDR3 runs 14 residues. The CDR3 DNA reads TGTGCCAGCTCACCGGAAGGGGGCGAGGAGACCCAGTACTTC. Residues: CASSPEGGEETQYF.

This rearrangement joins TRBV5-5 to TRBJ1-1; D call uncertain. The CDR3 runs to 14 residues. Trimming removed 4 bases at V and 4 bases at J, with 14 bases between. Germline values: CDR1 SGHKS, CDR2 YYEKEE (reference sequence). CDR3: CASSLQLWGTEAFF. In nucleotides, the CDR3 is TGTGCCAGCAGCCTCCAGCTGTGGGGCACTGAAGCTTTCTTT. Using reference TRBV5-5 and TRBJ1-1 for the parts outside the CDR3, the full variable domain is DAGVTQSPTHLIKTRGQQVTLRCSPISGHKSVSWYQQVLGQGPQFIFQYYEKEERGRGNFPDRFSARQFPNYSSELNVNALLLGDSALYLCASSLQLWGTEAFFGQGTRLTVV.

The genes are TRBV29-1 and TRBJ1-2; D unclear. Trimming took 2 bases from V and 13 from J, leaving 14 bases between them. CDR1 SQVTM and CDR2 ANQGSEA come from the germline V gene. The CDR3 sequence is 11 residues long. CDR3 DNA sequence: TGCAGCGTTGAAAAATCGACCACTCGCACCTTC. This encodes CSVEKSTTRTF.

With respect to this clone: Other DNA sequences of this sample code for an identical CDR3. CDR3 DNA sequence: TGTGCCTGGAGCGGACTAGCGGGTAATGAGCAGTTCTTC. Translation: CAWSGLAGNEQFF. The rearrangement links TRBV30 to TRBJ2-1; 11 bases agree with TRBD2. CDR3 length: 13 residues. The germline V gene has CDR1 GTSNPN and CDR2 SVGIG (reference sequence). Losses at the gene ends were 3 bases for V and 7 bases for J; bases not matched to a gene: 2.

This chain joins TRBV9 and TRBJ2-5; TRBD1 matches at 8 bases. The CDR3 covers 18 residues. Germline V lookup: CDR1 SGDLS, CDR2 YYNGEE. J lost 0 bases, V lost 0 bases, and 10 bases had no gene match. CDR3 amino acids: CASSVGAGGAGYQETQYF. CDR3 nucleotide sequence: TGTGCCAGCAGCGTAGGGGCAGGGGGCGCAGGGTACCAAGAGACCCAGTACTTC. Full variable domain (missing parts from reference TRBV9 and TRBJ2-5): DSGVTQTPKHLITATGQRVTLRCSPRSGDLSVYWYQQSLDQGLQFLIQYYNGEERAKGNILERFSAQQFPDLHSELNLSSLELGDSALYFCASSVGAGGAGYQETQYFGPGTRLLVL.

The V and J genes are TRBV9 and TRBJ2-5, with 13 positions matching TRBD2. The V segment lost 6 bases and the J segment 4 bases; nucleotides outside the gene matches: 6. The CDR3 sequence is 15 residues long. Per the germline V gene, CDR1 is SGDLS and CDR2 is YYNGEE. For the CDR3, the DNA is TGTGCCAGCAACAACGGACTAGCGGGAGTAGAGACCCAGTACTTC. It encodes CASNNGLAGVETQYF.

The chain has TRBV6-1 and TRBJ2-5, with D maybe TRBD1 (6 bases). The assigned J gene may be wrong: the sequence end matches TRBJ2-7 better. Germline lookup yields CDR1 MNHNS and CDR2 SASEGT. This CDR3 has 14 residues. The chain's CDR3 is CASRQGRGPYEQYF. CDR3 DNA: TGTGCCAGCCGTCAAGGCAGGGGACCCTACGAGCAGTACTTC.